This TCR beta chain is drawn from a study of regulatory T cells in long-lasting Graves disease. The wider study: Graves' patients (newly diagnosed) had been on antithyroid drugs under 3 months. Study outcomes and limitations: Persistent disease favored TRBV28, TRBJ1-2 and TRBJ2-5.

The CDR3 consists of 14 residues. V lost 2 bases, J lost 2 bases, and 10 bases lay in between. CDR1 and CDR2 (germline): LNHDA, SQIVND (reference sequence). Time point specified: newly diagnosed GD, antithyroid drugs for less than 3 months. PBMCs provided the RNA from which the TCR library was made. To make TCR beta libraries, researchers used iRepertoire HTBI primers and Arm-PCR of CDR3 regions. Via MiXCR, TCRdb re-called the multiplex PCR reads, giving one row per CDR3 protein. The sample has about 470,000 distinct CDR3 sequences, about 16% seen once. Notes on this clonotype: Its antigen remains unidentified.

These data also formed part of another study, on T cells in Graves' hyperthyroidism and ophthalmopathy. That report notes: No ophthalmopathy progression within 18 months constituted stable Graves' hyperthyroidism.

This TCR came from a woman between 25 and 40 years old with Graves disease. This rearrangement joins TRBV19 to TRBJ2-7; no firm D call. The source material was peripheral blood mononuclear cells (PBMCs), sampled at new diagnosis, from a patient treated with antithyroid drugs. The CDR3 spells CASSIKVGPYEQYF. The CDR3 coding sequence is TGTGCCAGTAGTATAAAAGTGGGTCCCTACGAGCAGTACTTC.